Listed here is a single T cell receptor (beta chain). The sample belongs to a study of T cells in Graves' hyperthyroidism and ophthalmopathy. Amplification of TCR beta CDR3 regions was performed using RNA transcripts as template. The TCR CDR3 was amplified in a first-round RT-PCR using the HTBI primer set. Via MiXCR, TCRdb re-called the multiplex PCR reads, giving one row per CDR3 protein. The sample gives some 340,000 distinct CDR3 sequences, roughly an eighth of which show up once; around 32% is in the top ten. Germline V gives CDR1 ENHRY, CDR2 SYGVKD. Trimming stripped 1 base from V and 5 bases from J, with 9 bases between. The CDR3 extends over 14 amino acids.

The chain joins TRBV10-3 to TRBJ2-1; no reliable D call. The sequenced sample was blood. This receptor was obtained from a woman aged 40 to 50 with Graves' ophthalmopathy. The CDR3 is CAISELGPNNEQFF. In DNA form, the CDR3 reads TGTGCCATCAGTGAGTTGGGCCCTAACAATGAGCAGTTCTTC.